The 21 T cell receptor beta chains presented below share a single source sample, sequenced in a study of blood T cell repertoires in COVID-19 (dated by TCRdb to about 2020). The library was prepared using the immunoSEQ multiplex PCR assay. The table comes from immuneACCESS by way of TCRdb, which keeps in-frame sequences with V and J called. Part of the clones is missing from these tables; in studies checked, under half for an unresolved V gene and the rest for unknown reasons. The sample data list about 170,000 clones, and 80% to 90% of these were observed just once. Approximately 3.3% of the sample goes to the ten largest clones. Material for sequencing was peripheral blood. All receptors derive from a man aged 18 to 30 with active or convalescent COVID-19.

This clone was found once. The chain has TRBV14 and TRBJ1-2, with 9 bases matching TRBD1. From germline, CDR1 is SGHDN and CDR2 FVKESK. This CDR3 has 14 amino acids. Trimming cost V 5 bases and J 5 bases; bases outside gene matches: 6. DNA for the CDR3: TGTGCCAGCAGCTCCAGACAGGGGGTTTATGGCTACACCTTC. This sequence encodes CASSSRQGVYGYTF. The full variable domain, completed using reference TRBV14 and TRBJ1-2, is EAGVTQFPSHSVIEKGQTVTLRCDPISGHDNLYWYRRVMGKEIKFLLHFVKESKQDESGMPNNRFLAERTGGTYSTLKVQPAELEDSGVYFCASSSRQGVYGYTFGSGTRLTVV.

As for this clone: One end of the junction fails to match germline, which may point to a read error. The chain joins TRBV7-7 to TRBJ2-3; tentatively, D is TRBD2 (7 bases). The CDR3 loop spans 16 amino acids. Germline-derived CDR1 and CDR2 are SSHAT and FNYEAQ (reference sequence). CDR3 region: CASSSGAGRDTDTQYF. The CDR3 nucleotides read TGTGCTAGCAGCTCGGGGGCAGGGAGGGACACAGATACGCAGTATTTT.

The CDR3 DNA reads TGTGCCAGCAGCCAAGAGACAGACGCGAACACTGAAGCTTTCTTT. As protein: CASSQETDANTEAFF. The chain recombines TRBV3-1 (or the pseudogene TRBV3-2) with TRBJ1-1; TRBD1 might be the D (5 bases). Germline CDR1 LGHDT, CDR2 YNNKEL (reference sequence). The CDR3 totals 15 residues. V was pared by 0 bases and J by 1 base, with 9 bases between.

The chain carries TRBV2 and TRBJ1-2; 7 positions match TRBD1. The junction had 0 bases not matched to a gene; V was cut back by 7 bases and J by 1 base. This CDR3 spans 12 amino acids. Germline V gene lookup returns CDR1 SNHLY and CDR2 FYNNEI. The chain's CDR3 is CASTGGNYGYTF. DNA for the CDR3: TGTGCCAGCACAGGGGGTAACTATGGCTACACCTTC.

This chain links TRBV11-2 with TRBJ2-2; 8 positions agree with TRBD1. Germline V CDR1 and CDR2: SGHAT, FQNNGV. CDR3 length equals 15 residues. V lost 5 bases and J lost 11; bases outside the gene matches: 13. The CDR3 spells CASSLQTGVEGELFF. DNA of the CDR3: TGTGCCAGCAGCCTACAGACAGGGGTGGAGGGCGAGCTGTTTTTT.

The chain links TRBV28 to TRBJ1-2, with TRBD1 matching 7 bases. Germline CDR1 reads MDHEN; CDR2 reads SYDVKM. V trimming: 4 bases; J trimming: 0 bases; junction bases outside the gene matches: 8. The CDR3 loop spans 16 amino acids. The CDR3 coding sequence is TGTGCCAGCAGTTCCCGGACAGGTCTTACTAACTATGGCTACACCTTC. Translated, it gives CASSSRTGLTNYGYTF.

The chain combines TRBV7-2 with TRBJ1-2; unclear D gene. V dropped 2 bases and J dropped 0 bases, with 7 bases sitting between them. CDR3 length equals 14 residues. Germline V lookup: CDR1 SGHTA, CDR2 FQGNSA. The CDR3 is CASSLNGANYGYTF. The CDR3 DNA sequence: TGTGCCAGCAGCTTAAACGGTGCTAACTATGGCTACACCTTC.

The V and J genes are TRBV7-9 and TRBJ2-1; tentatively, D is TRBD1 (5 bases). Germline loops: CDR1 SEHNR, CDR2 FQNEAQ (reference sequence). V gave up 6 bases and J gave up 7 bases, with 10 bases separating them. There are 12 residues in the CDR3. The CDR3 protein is CASSIKGNEQFF. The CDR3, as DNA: TGTGCCAGCAGTATAAAGGGGAATGAGCAGTTCTTC. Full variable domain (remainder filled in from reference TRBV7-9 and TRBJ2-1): DTGVSQNPRHKITKRGQNVTFRCDPISEHNRLYWYRQTLGQGPEFLTYFQNEAQLEKSRLLSDRFSAERPKGSFSTLEIQRTEQGDSAMYLCASSIKGNEQFFGPGTRLTVL.

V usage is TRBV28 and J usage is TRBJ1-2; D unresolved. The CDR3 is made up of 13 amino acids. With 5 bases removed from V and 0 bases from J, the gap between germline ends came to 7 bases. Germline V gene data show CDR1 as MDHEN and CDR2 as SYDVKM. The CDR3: CASSVATNYGYTF. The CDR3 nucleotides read TGTGCCAGCAGTGTAGCGACTAACTATGGCTACACCTTC.

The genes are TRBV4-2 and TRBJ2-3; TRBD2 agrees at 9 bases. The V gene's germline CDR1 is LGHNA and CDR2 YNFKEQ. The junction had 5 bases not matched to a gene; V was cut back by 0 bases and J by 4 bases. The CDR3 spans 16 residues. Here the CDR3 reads CASSQESSGVADTQYF. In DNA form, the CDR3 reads TGTGCCAGCAGCCAAGAGTCTAGCGGGGTGGCAGATACGCAGTATTTT.

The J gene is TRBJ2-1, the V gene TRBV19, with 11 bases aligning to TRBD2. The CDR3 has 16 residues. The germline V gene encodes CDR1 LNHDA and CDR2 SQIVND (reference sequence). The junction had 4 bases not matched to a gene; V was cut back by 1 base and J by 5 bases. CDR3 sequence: CASSIGLAGPNNEQFF. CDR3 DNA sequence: TGTGCCAGTAGTATAGGACTAGCGGGACCAAACAATGAGCAGTTCTTC.

CDR3 DNA sequence: TGTGCCACCACCGTCTCGAGCTCCTACAATGAGCAGTTCTTC. It specifies CATTVSSSYNEQFF. The chain carries TRBV24-1 and TRBJ2-1; no definite D call. The CDR3 loop spans 14 amino acids. Trimming removed 8 bases from V and 0 bases from J, with 10 bases in between. Looked up from germline, CDR1 is KGHDR and CDR2 is SFDVKD.

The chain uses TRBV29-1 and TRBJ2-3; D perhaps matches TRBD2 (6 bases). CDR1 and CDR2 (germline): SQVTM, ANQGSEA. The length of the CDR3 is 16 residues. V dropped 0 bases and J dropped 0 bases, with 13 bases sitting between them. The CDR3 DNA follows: TGCAGCGTTGAAGATTCCGCCGGGACTAGCACAGATACGCAGTATTTT. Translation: CSVEDSAGTSTDTQYF.

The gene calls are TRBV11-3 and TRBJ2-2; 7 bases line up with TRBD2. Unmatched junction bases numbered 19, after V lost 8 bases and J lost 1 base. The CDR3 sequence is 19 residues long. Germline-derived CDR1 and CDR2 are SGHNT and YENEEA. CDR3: CASGTVRGGSSWNTGELFF. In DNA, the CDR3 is TGTGCCAGCGGGACTGTTAGGGGAGGGTCGAGTTGGAACACCGGGGAGCTGTTTTTT.

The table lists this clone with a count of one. CDR3: CASSLRGGWSNQPQHF. Written as DNA, the CDR3 is TGTGCCAGCAGTTTACGTGGGGGGTGGAGCAATCAGCCCCAGCATTTT. The rearrangement uses TRBV28 and TRBJ1-5; possible D gene TRBD1, 5 bases. The V and J ends lost 2 bases and 1 base respectively, with 12 bases between them. CDR1 and CDR2 from the germline V gene are MDHEN and SYDVKM. The CDR3 is 16 amino acids.

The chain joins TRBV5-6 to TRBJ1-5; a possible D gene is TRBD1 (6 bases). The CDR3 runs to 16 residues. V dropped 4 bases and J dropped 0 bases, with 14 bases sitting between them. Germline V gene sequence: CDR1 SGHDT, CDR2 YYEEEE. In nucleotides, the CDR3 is TGTGCCAGCAGCCCCAAGACAGGAGGTAGCAATCAGCCCCAGCATTTT. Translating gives CASSPKTGGSNQPQHF.

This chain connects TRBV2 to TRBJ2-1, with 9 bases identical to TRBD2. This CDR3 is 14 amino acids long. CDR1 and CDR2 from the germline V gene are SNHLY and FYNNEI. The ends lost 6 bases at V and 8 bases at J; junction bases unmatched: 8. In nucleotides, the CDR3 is TGTGCCAGCAGATCCGGGACTAGCTCCCATGAGCAGTTCTTC. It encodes CASRSGTSSHEQFF. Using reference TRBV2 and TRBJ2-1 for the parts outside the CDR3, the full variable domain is EPEVTQTPSHQVTQMGQEVILRCVPISNHLYFYWYRQILGQKVEFLVSFYNNEISEKSEIFDDQFSVERPDGSNFTLKIRSTKLEDSAMYFCASRSGTSSHEQFFGPGTRLTVL.

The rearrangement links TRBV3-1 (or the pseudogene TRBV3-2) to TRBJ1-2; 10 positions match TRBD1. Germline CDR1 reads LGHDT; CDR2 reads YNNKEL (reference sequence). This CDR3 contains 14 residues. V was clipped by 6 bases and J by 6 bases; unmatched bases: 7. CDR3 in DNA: TGTGCCAGCAGTCTACCGGGACAGGGGCATGGCTACACCTTC. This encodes CASSLPGQGHGYTF.

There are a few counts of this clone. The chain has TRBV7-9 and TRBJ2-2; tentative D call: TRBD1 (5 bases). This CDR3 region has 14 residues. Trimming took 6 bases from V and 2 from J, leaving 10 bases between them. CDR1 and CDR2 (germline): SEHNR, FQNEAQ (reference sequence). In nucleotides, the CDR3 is TGTGCCAGCAGTCGAACAGGAAACACCGGGGAGCTGTTTTTT. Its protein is CASSRTGNTGELFF.

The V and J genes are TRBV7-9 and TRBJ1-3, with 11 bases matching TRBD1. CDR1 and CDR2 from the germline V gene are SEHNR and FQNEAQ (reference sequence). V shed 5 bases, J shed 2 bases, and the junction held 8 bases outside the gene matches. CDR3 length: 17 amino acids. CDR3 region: CASSPLGQGAPGNTIYF. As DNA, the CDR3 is TGTGCCAGCAGCCCCCTCGGACAGGGGGCTCCTGGAAACACCATATATTTT.

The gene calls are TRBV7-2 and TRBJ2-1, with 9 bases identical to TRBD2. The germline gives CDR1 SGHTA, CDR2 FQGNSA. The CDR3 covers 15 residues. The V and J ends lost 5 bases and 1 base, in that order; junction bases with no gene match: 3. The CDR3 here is CASSDSGGSYNEQFF. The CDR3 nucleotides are TGTGCCAGCAGCGACAGCGGGGGGTCCTACAATGAGCAGTTCTTC.